This T cell receptor beta chain was identified in a study of cytomegalovirus exposure and HLA in healthy donors. Worth noting for this clone: No antigen is known for it.

The study's findings and limits: Association of some 18,000 TCR beta sequences with HLA alleles was found at 0.05 false discovery rate in a later analysis. Researchers counted around 180 TCR beta chains as cytomegalovirus-associated. What a later analysis reportedly showed was that an Asian-associated ancestry cluster had fewer N-insertions than the roughly 670-donor mean.

The PCR was carried out with 60 Vbeta primers and 13 Jbeta primers. The table came from immunoSEQ multiplex PCR; TCRdb's copy has only in-frame clones and leaves some out. The sample has more than 110,000 clones, around 73% seen once. Germline-derived CDR1 and CDR2 are SGHTA and FQGTGA. The CDR3 consists of 16 residues. V dropped 3 bases and J dropped 6; count of bases not matched to a gene: 8. The sequenced material came from PBMCs. This receptor was identified in a woman aged 40 to 50 in good health and CMV-seronegative. The rearrangement links TRBV7-3 to TRBJ2-2, with 9 bases matching TRBD2. DNA for the CDR3: TGTGCCAGCAGCTTTACGGCGGGGGGGCAGGCCGGGGAGCTGTTTTTT. Translation: CASSFTAGGQAGELFF.